The 12 T cell receptor beta chains reported below all come from one sample, sequenced in a study of Graves' ophthalmopathy and Graves' hyperthyroidism. Scientists amplified the TCR beta CDR3 regions from RNA transcripts. The workflow started with a first-round RT-PCR run with HTBI primers and then moved on to a second-round multiplex PCR. TCRdb re-derived calls from the multiplex PCR reads in MiXCR, one entry per CDR3 protein. Counted here are about 400,000 distinct CDR3 sequences, about 17% occurring once; the ten biggest clones make up roughly 1.5%. The material sequenced was peripheral blood. The source is a young woman with Graves' ophthalmopathy.

There are many counts of this clonotype. The chain has TRBV24-1 and TRBJ2-5; the D call may be TRBD1 or TRBD2 (5 bases each). Trimming took 4 bases from V and 2 from J, leaving 13 bases between them. The CDR3 loop spans 15 amino acids. Germline V gives CDR1 KGHDR, CDR2 SFDVKD. DNA for the CDR3: TGTGCCACCAGTGACACCCGGGACGGACAAGAGACCCAGTACTTC. Translated: CATSDTRDGQETQYF.

This clonotype showed up many times. The V call is TRBV6-5, the J call TRBJ1-3; unclear D gene. Trimming shortened V by 0 bases and J by 0 bases, and 9 bases separated the two germline ends. Germline CDR1 reads MNHEY; CDR2 reads SVGAGI. The CDR3 length is 16 residues. The CDR3 DNA follows: TGTGCCAGCAGTTACTCTCCCAGACACTCTGGAAACACCATATATTTT. Protein product: CASSYSPRHSGNTIYF.

Ten or more counts support this clonotype. The chain combines TRBV18 with TRBJ1-1; D might be TRBD1 (6 bases). CDR3 length equals 13 residues. The V gene's germline CDR1 is KGHSH and CDR2 LQKENI. V was trimmed by 4 bases and J by 3 bases, leaving 9 bases between them. CDR3 region: CASSRSGDTEAFF. The CDR3 bases are TGTGCCAGCTCACGGTCAGGGGACACTGAAGCTTTCTTT.

This clonotype occurred many times. The chain is built from TRBV28 and TRBJ1-5; 7 bases line up with TRBD1. Germline V gene data show CDR1 as MDHEN and CDR2 as SYDVKM. Trimming removed 5 bases from V and 10 bases from J; junction bases left unmatched: 14. The CDR3 totals 15 residues. This CDR3 is CASSINRGSRSPQHF. CDR3 bases: TGTGCCAGCAGTATCAACAGGGGTTCAAGAAGCCCCCAGCATTTT.

This chain links TRBV20-1 with TRBJ2-1; TRBD1 agrees at 8 bases. Germline lookup yields CDR1 DFQATT and CDR2 SNEGSKA (reference sequence). V lost 6 bases, J lost 5 bases, and 15 bases stayed unmatched. The CDR3 has 16 amino acids. CDR3 in DNA: TGCAGTGCAGGAAGCTCACACAGGGGGGTCAACAATGAGCAGTTCTTC. Its translation: CSAGSSHRGVNNEQFF.

This clonotype was recorded many times. V is TRBV7-2 and J is TRBJ2-7; 8 bases are a match to TRBD2. Germline V gives CDR1 SGHTA, CDR2 FQGNSA. The length of the CDR3 is 14 residues. Unmatched junction bases numbered 3, after V lost 2 bases and J lost 3 bases. CDR3 region: CASSLREGGYEQYF. The CDR3 region has the DNA TGTGCCAGCAGCTTACGGGAGGGTGGCTACGAGCAGTACTTC.

The J gene is TRBJ2-3, the V gene TRBV11-2; D is unresolved. The ends were cut back, 2 bases at V and 1 base at J, with 10 bases in the middle. CDR1 and CDR2 from the germline V gene are SGHAT and FQNNGV. The CDR3 contains 15 residues. CDR3 coding DNA: TGTGCCAGCAGCTTAACCGGTGCTCGCACAGATACGCAGTATTTT. Translation gives CASSLTGARTDTQYF.

This clonotype has at least ten counts. This chain joins TRBV13 and TRBJ2-7; 9 bases are shared with TRBD1. The length of the CDR3 is 18 residues. The junction had 16 bases not matched to a gene; V was cut back by 5 bases and J by 2 bases. The germline V gene encodes CDR1 PRHDT and CDR2 FYEKMQ (reference sequence). CDR3 loop: CASSPTGTGRVHPYEQYF. CDR3 coding DNA: TGTGCCAGCAGCCCAACCGGGACAGGGCGAGTACACCCCTACGAGCAGTACTTC.

This clonotype was counted at least ten times. The chain links TRBV29-1 to TRBJ2-7; 9 bases are shared with TRBD2. Germline V gives CDR1 SQVTM, CDR2 ANQGSEA. The CDR3 contains 13 residues. V lost 4 bases to trimming and J lost 5 bases; unmatched junction nucleotides: 6. CDR3 sequence reads: CSVGIAGVHEQYF. CDR3 DNA: TGCAGCGTTGGGATAGCGGGAGTCCACGAGCAGTACTTC.

The table lists this clonotype with many counts. V and J are TRBV29-1 and TRBJ1-1; D is uncertain. The CDR3 totals 13 residues. V dropped 5 bases and J dropped 1 base, with 11 bases sitting between them. The germline gives CDR1 SQVTM, CDR2 ANQGSEA. The CDR3, as DNA: TGCAGCGTTACTGGGCGGGGGAACACTGAAGCTTTCTTT. This sequence encodes CSVTGRGNTEAFF.

This clonotype appeared many times. The V and J genes are TRBV10-3 and TRBJ2-5; TRBD2 aligns across 10 bases. The germline V gene has CDR1 ENHRY and CDR2 SYGVKD. V shed 11 bases, J shed 3 bases, and the junction held 12 bases outside the gene matches. The CDR3 is made up of 15 amino acids. In nucleotides, the CDR3 is TGTGCCGTTGGTAGCGGGGGGACGGGGGAAGAGACCCAGTACTTC. It specifies CAVGSGGTGEETQYF.

This clonotype was observed at least ten times. This chain connects TRBV30 to TRBJ1-1; D not resolved. The CDR3 runs to 11 residues. CDR1 is GTSNPN and CDR2 is SVGIG in the germline V gene (reference sequence). The germline V and J ends were trimmed by 2 bases and 4 bases, with 5 bases remaining between them. CDR3: CAWSSSTEAFF. DNA of the CDR3: TGTGCCTGGAGTTCAAGCACTGAAGCTTTCTTT.